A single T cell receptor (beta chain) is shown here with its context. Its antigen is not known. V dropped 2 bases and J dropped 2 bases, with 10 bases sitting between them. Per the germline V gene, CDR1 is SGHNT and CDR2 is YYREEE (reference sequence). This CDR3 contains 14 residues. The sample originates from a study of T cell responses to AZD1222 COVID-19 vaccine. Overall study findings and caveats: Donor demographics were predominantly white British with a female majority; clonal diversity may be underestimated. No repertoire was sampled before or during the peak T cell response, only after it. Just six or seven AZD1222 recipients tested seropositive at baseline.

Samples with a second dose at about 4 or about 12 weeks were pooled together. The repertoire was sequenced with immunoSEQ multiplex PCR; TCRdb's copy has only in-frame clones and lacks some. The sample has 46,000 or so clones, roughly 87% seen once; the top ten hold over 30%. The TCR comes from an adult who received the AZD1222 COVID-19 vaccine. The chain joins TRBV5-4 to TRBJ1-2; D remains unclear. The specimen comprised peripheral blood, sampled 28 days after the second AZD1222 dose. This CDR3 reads CASSFPGLNYGYTF. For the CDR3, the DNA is TGTGCCAGCAGCTTCCCGGGCCTCAACTATGGCTACACCTTC.